These 18 T cell receptor beta chains share one sample of origin, sequenced in a study of beta chain features in type 1 diabetes. Study conclusions and caveats: Type 1 diabetes patients showed a moderate but significant shortening of TCRB CDR3s in all four CD4+ subsets.

Their recognized antigens are unknown. Sequencing targeted expressed TCRB transcripts, as all isolated RNA had been reverse transcribed. Libraries were prepared by immunoSEQ multiplex PCR; TCRdb keeps only in-frame clonotypes and omits some of them. This sample has under 200,000 clones, with approximately 9% found just once. Sequenced material: central memory CD4+ T cells from blood. The receptor source for this set is a woman younger than 30 with type 1 diabetes.

The J gene is TRBJ2-5, the V gene TRBV19; unclear D gene. The CDR3 runs 14 residues. V was trimmed by 1 base and J by 1 base, leaving 7 bases between them. Per germline, CDR1 LNHDA and CDR2 SQIVND (reference sequence). The DNA for the CDR3 is TGTGCCAGTAGTATAGCAGGTAGCCAAGAGACCCAGTACTTC. It encodes CASSIAGSQETQYF.

V and J are TRBV6-5 and TRBJ2-7, with TRBD2 matching 8 bases. CDR1 MNHEY and CDR2 SVGAGI come from the germline V gene. The ends lost 6 bases at V and 2 bases at J; junction bases unmatched: 3. The CDR3 consists of 13 residues. The DNA for the CDR3 is TGTGCCAGCAGCCCCGGGAGGGCCTACGAGCAGTACTTC. Translated: CASSPGRAYEQYF.

The chain carries TRBV4-3 and TRBJ2-6; tentatively, D is TRBD1 (6 bases). Per the germline V gene, CDR1 is LGHNA and CDR2 is YSLEER. Trimming removed 0 bases at V and 3 bases at J, with 15 bases between. The CDR3 sequence is 18 residues long. CDR3: CASSQDGGRAYGANVLTF. The CDR3 DNA reads as TGCGCCAGCAGCCAAGATGGGGGCAGGGCGTATGGGGCCAACGTCCTGACTTTC.

The J gene is TRBJ1-3, the V gene TRBV6-1, with D perhaps TRBD1 (5 bases). Germline loops: CDR1 MNHNS, CDR2 SASEGT. CDR3 length: 14 amino acids. Trimming shortened V by 5 bases and J by 1 base, and 9 bases separated the two germline ends. DNA of the CDR3: TGTGCCAGCAGTCGTGCAGGGTCTGGAAACACCATATATTTT. It is translated as CASSRAGSGNTIYF.

The chain carries TRBV4-3 and TRBJ2-5; tentative D call: TRBD2 (6 bases). Germline V lookup: CDR1 LGHNA, CDR2 YSLEER. CDR3 size: 14 residues. Between the trimmed V and J ends, which lost 4 bases and 10 bases, there was a span of 19 bases. CDR3 DNA: TGCGCCAGCAGCCCGGGGGACCGCGGGTCCAGCCAGTACTTC. It yields the protein CASSPGDRGSSQYF.

The chain employs TRBV18 and TRBJ2-1; D is perhaps TRBD1 (5 bases). CDR1 KGHSH and CDR2 LQKENI come from the germline V gene. The CDR3 sequence is 15 residues long. V lost 3 bases, J lost 7 bases, and 16 bases lay in between. The CDR3 DNA is TGTGCCAGCTCACCCCGTGACAGCTCGGGTAATGAGCAGTTCTTC. This sequence encodes CASSPRDSSGNEQFF.

This clone was found a few times. The V call is TRBV5-4, the J call TRBJ2-2; 10 bases fit TRBD2. CDR1 and CDR2 from the germline V gene are SGHNT and YYREEE (reference sequence). The CDR3 is 16 amino acids. Losses at the gene ends were 4 bases for V and 1 base for J; bases not matched to a gene: 4. CDR3 residues: CASSPRTSGNTGELFF. CDR3 sequence (DNA): TGTGCCAGCAGCCCACGGACTAGCGGGAACACCGGGGAGCTGTTTTTT.

The chain has TRBV28 and TRBJ2-7; TRBD2 aligns across 14 bases. The CDR3 is 14 residues long. The trim removed 5 bases at V and 12 bases at J, leaving 9 bases unmatched. Per the germline V gene, CDR1 is MDHEN and CDR2 is SYDVKM. CDR3 sequence: CASSTWTSGGHGYF. The CDR3 region has the DNA TGTGCCAGCAGTACCTGGACTAGCGGGGGGCATGGGTACTTC.

The chain has TRBV15 and TRBJ1-2, with D unclear. Looked up from germline, CDR1 is LNHNV and CDR2 is YYDKDF (reference sequence). With 6 bases removed from V and 7 bases from J, the gap between germline ends came to 12 bases. The CDR3 contains 12 residues. The CDR3: CATSSRPSGYTF. The CDR3 DNA reads as TGTGCCACCAGTAGCCGGCCATCTGGCTACACCTTC.

The V and J genes are TRBV15 and TRBJ2-2, with D possibly matching TRBD2 (5 bases). Germline CDR1 LNHNV, CDR2 YYDKDF (reference sequence). The CDR3 contains 17 residues. Trimming took off 5 bases at V and 7 bases at J, with 23 bases between the two ends. The CDR3 protein is CATSRSTPGGLGGELFF. The CDR3 DNA reads as TGTGCCACCAGCCGTAGCACCCCAGGCGGGCTTGGCGGGGAGCTGTTTTTT.

The V gene is TRBV11-2, the J gene TRBJ2-3; 9 nucleotides align to TRBD2. CDR1 and CDR2 (germline): SGHAT, FQNNGV. CDR3 length: 17 residues. J lost 0 bases, V lost 4 bases, and 8 bases had no gene match. This CDR3 is CASSSRAGGESTDTQYF. CDR3 in DNA: TGTGCCAGCAGCTCCCGGGCGGGGGGGGAAAGCACAGATACGCAGTATTTT.

The chain is built from TRBV7-8 and TRBJ1-2, with D possibly TRBD1 on 5 matching bases. Germline loops: CDR1 SGHVS, CDR2 FQNEAQ. The germline V and J ends were trimmed by 3 bases and 7 bases, with 18 bases remaining between them. The CDR3 totals 15 residues. Here the CDR3 reads CASSFDSGVGVGYTF. CDR3 DNA sequence: TGTGCCAGCAGCTTCGACTCGGGGGTTGGAGTTGGCTACACCTTC.

For the CDR3, the DNA is TGTGCCAGCACCCACCCGTGGTCGGGAGAAGCTTTCTTT. Encoded protein: CASTHPWSGEAFF. The chain links TRBV7-2 to TRBJ1-1; D remains ambiguous. Germline CDR1 reads SGHTA; CDR2 reads FQGNSA. Trimming pared 7 bases from V and 8 bases from J, leaving 17 bases between. The length of the CDR3 is 13 residues. Complete variable domain (other parts from reference TRBV7-2 and TRBJ1-1): GAGVSQSPSNKVTEKGKDVELRCDPISGHTALYWYRQSLGQGLEFLIYFQGNSAPDKSGLPSDRFSAERTGGSVSTLTIQRTQQEDSAVYLCASTHPWSGEAFFGQGTRLTVV.

The J gene is TRBJ1-2, the V gene TRBV18; 8 nucleotides align to TRBD1. Trimming at V came to 2 bases and at J to 2 bases, leaving 4 bases not matched to a gene. This CDR3 is 15 amino acids long. Germline-derived CDR1 and CDR2 are KGHSH and LQKENI. The CDR3 DNA sequence: TGTGCCAGCTCACCAGGGACAGGACTAAACTATGGCTACACCTTC. This codes for CASSPGTGLNYGYTF.

This clone came up a few times. The rearrangement links TRBV7-9 to TRBJ2-3, with a possible D match to TRBD2 (6 bases). Trimming cost V 4 bases and J 7 bases, with 15 bases left between them. The germline V gene has CDR1 SEHNR and CDR2 FQNEAQ (reference sequence). This CDR3 has 14 amino acids. The CDR3 DNA reads as TGTGCCAGCAGCTCCGTAGGGGACTTAAATACGCAGTATTTT. This encodes CASSSVGDLNTQYF.

This clone appeared a few times. CDR3 bases: TGTGCCAGCAGATTTCAAAGGGGGCAGAGTCAGCCCCAGCATTTT. Protein product: CASRFQRGQSQPQHF. The V and J genes are TRBV28 and TRBJ1-5; TRBD1 matches 7 bases. The CDR3 covers 15 residues. Per the germline V gene, CDR1 is MDHEN and CDR2 is SYDVKM. Trimming cost V 6 bases and J 6 bases; bases outside gene matches: 11.

In its sample, this clone was seen a few times. The V call is TRBV5-1, the J call TRBJ2-7; 15 nucleotides agree with TRBD2. Trimming at V came to 4 bases and at J to 6 bases, leaving 8 bases not matched to a gene. The CDR3 runs to 16 residues. Germline V gives CDR1 SGHRS, CDR2 YFSETQ. In DNA form, the CDR3 reads TGCGCCAGCAGCGGACTAGCGGGAGGGTCGCGTCGCGAGCAGTACTTC. Translating gives CASSGLAGGSRREQYF.

This clone has only a few counts. V is TRBV7-2 and J is TRBJ2-1, with 8 bases fitting TRBD2. Germline CDR1 and CDR2: SGHTA and FQGNSA. Trimming took 4 bases from V and 4 from J; bases not matched to a gene: 6. The CDR3 has 15 amino acids. DNA for the CDR3: TGTGCCAGCAGCTCTGGACTAGCCCTATACAATGAGCAGTTCTTC. It translates to CASSSGLALYNEQFF.